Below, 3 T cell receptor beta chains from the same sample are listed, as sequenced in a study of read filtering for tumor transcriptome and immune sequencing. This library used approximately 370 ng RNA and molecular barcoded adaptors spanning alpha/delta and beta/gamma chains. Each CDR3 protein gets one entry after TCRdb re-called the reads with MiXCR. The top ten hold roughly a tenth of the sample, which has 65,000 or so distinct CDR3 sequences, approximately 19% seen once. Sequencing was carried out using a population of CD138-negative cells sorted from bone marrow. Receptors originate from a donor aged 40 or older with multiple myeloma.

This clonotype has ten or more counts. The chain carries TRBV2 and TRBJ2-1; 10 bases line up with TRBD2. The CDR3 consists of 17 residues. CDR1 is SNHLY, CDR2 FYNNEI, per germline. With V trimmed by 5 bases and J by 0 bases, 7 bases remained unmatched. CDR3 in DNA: TGTGCCAGCAGTCCTTTAGCGGGGGGACACTCCTACAATGAGCAGTTCTTC. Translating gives CASSPLAGGHSYNEQFF.

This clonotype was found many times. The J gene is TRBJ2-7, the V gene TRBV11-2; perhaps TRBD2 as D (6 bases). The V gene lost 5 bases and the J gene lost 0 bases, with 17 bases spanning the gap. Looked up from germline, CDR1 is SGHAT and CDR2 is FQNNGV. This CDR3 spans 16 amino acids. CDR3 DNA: TGTGCCAGCAGCCCTTCGGGACTCCCAGGCTCCTACGAGCAGTACTTC. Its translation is CASSPSGLPGSYEQYF. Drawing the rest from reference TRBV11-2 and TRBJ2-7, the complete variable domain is EAGVAQSPRYKIIEKRQSVAFWCNPISGHATLYWYQQILGQGPKLLIQFQNNGVVDDSQLPKDRFSAERLKGVDSTLKIQPAKLEDSAVYLCASSPSGLPGSYEQYFGPGTRLTVT.

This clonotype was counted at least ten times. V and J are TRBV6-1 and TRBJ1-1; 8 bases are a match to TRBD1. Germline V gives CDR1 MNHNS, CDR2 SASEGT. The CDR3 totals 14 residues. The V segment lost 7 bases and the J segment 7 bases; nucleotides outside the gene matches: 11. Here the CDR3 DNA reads TGTGCCAGCAATCCCCTCACAGGGGGTGGTGAAGCTTTCTTT. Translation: CASNPLTGGGEAFF.